Listed below are T cell receptor beta chains from one sample, sequenced in a study of CD8+ T cells in alopecia areata. The protocol was immunoSEQ multiplex PCR, while the TCRdb copy is restricted to in-frame clones and leaves out a portion. The table has approximately 280,000 clones, nearly 60% seen once. The sample was CD4+ T cells sorted from blood, taken at week 24, from a patient treated with tofacitinib. The receptors shown here come from a human donor with alopecia areata. Both conserved end residues are part of each CDR3. D genes are given only for firm matches. Clone size is given for some rows only: seen once, a few or many times, or a class if the clone is expanded.

J: TRBJ2-1
length: 13
D: -
size: -
V: TRBV29-1
CDR3: CSVGGGFDNEQFF
DNA: TGCAGCGTTGGGGGTGGGTTTGACAATGAGCAGTTCTTC

J: TRBJ2-5
length: 11
D: -
size: -
V: TRBV7-8
CDR3: CASSDPETQYF
DNA: TGTGCCAGCAGCGACCCGGAGACCCAGTACTTC

J: TRBJ1-2
length: 16
D: TRBD1
size: -
V: TRBV10-3
CDR3: CAISGEGTGMSYGYTF
DNA: TGTGCCATCAGTGGCGAAGGGACAGGGATGAGCTATGGCTACACCTTC

J: TRBJ2-7
length: 13
D: TRBD1
size: -
V: TRBV5-4
CDR3: CATRQGPTYEQYF
DNA: TGTGCCACCAGACAGGGTCCGACCTACGAGCAGTACTTC

J: TRBJ2-3
length: 14
D: -
size: few
V: TRBV6-6
CDR3: CASGSLSSTDTQYF
DNA: TGTGCCAGCGGGTCTCTCTCTAGCACAGATACGCAGTATTTT

J: TRBJ2-3
length: 15
D: -
size: -
V: TRBV27
CDR3: CASSLGGPSTDTQYF
DNA: TGTGCCAGCAGTCTCGGGGGGCCTAGCACAGATACGCAGTATTTT

J: TRBJ2-1
length: 15
D: TRBD1
size: few
V: TRBV7-9
CDR3: CASSLAGTGESEQFF
DNA: TGTGCCAGCAGCTTAGCGGGGACAGGCGAAAGTGAGCAGTTCTTC

J: TRBJ1-2
length: 14
D: -
size: -
V: TRBV4-1
CDR3: CASSQGGTNYGYTF
DNA: TGCGCCAGCAGCCAAGGGGGAACTAACTATGGCTACACCTTC

J: TRBJ2-1
length: 16
D: TRBD1
size: -
V: TRBV5-1
CDR3: CASSLVGTGRSNEQFF
DNA: TGCGCCAGCAGCTTGGTTGGGACAGGGAGGAGCAATGAGCAGTTCTTC

J: TRBJ2-2
length: 12
D: -
size: -
V: TRBV27
CDR3: CASSPRAGELFF
DNA: TGTGCCAGCAGCCCCCGTGCCGGGGAGCTGTTTTTT

J: TRBJ1-1
length: 14
D: -
size: once
V: TRBV30
CDR3: CAWSPGHPVTEAFF
DNA: TGTGCCTGGTCACCCGGACACCCCGTCACTGAAGCTTTCTTT

J: TRBJ2-3
length: 14
D: -
size: -
V: TRBV5-1
CDR3: CASSAGGAGDTQYF
DNA: TGCGCCAGCAGCGCTGGCGGGGCCGGAGATACGCAGTATTTT

J: TRBJ1-1
length: 15
D: TRBD1
size: few
V: TRBV19
CDR3: CASSTTGGADTEAFF
DNA: TGTGCCAGTAGTACCACAGGGGGCGCTGACACTGAAGCTTTCTTT

J: TRBJ2-1
length: 15
D: TRBD2
size: -
V: TRBV30
CDR3: CAWRYVAGAYNEQFF
DNA: TGTGCCTGGAGATACGTCGCGGGGGCCTACAATGAGCAGTTCTTC

J: TRBJ2-1
length: 14
D: TRBD1
size: -
V: TRBV30
CDR3: CAWSRTGAYNEQFF
DNA: TGTGCCTGGAGTAGGACAGGGGCGTACAATGAGCAGTTCTTC

J: TRBJ2-2
length: 16
D: -
size: few
V: TRBV6-6
CDR3: CASMGQGQTNTGELFF
DNA: TGTGCCAGCATGGGGCAGGGGCAAACGAACACCGGGGAGCTGTTTTTT

J: TRBJ2-3
length: 13
D: TRBD2
size: -
V: TRBV29-1
CDR3: CSVTGGRTDTQYF
DNA: TGCAGCGTTACCGGGGGGAGGACAGATACGCAGTATTTT

J: TRBJ2-5
length: 12
D: TRBD1
size: -
V: TRBV29-1
CDR3: CSVGTGQETQYF
DNA: TGCAGCGTGGGGACAGGACAAGAGACCCAGTACTTC

J: TRBJ1-2
length: 11
D: -
size: few
V: TRBV20-1
CDR3: CSAVRQAGYTF
DNA: TGCAGTGCTGTTAGACAAGCGGGCTACACCTTC

J: TRBJ2-7
length: 18
D: TRBD1
size: -
V: TRBV28
CDR3: CASSSHLSGQGSSYEQYF
DNA: TGTGCCAGCAGTTCTCATCTCTCGGGACAGGGAAGCTCCTACGAGCAGTACTTC

J: TRBJ2-7
length: 13
D: -
size: few
V: TRBV7-2
CDR3: CASSLGVISPQYF
DNA: TGTGCCAGCAGCTTAGGTGTGATCTCGCCGCAGTACTTC

J: TRBJ1-4
length: 13
D: -
size: -
V: TRBV2
CDR3: CASSDRVSGKLFF
DNA: TGTGCCAGCAGTGACAGGGTTTCGGGGAAACTGTTTTTT

J: TRBJ2-7
length: 13
D: -
size: -
V: TRBV18
CDR3: CASSPGQEDEQYF
DNA: TGTGCCAGCTCACCGGGACAAGAGGACGAGCAGTACTTC

J: TRBJ1-6
length: 13
D: -
size: -
V: TRBV18
CDR3: CASSPYPGSPLHF
DNA: TGTGCCAGCTCACCTTACCCCGGTTCACCCCTCCACTTT

J: TRBJ1-2
length: 18
D: -
size: -
V: TRBV25-1
CDR3: CASSGGAADTRTNYGYTF
DNA: TGTGCCAGCAGTGGGGGGGCCGCAGATACTAGGACAAACTATGGCTACACCTTC

J: TRBJ1-5
length: 14
D: -
size: once
V: TRBV30
CDR3: CAWSAGVANQPQHF
DNA: TGTGCCTGGAGTGCTGGGGTTGCAAATCAGCCCCAGCATTTT

J: TRBJ2-3
length: 13
D: TRBD1
size: few
V: TRBV6-1
CDR3: CASRPGTGDTQYF
DNA: TGTGCCAGCAGGCCGGGGACAGGTGATACGCAGTATTTT

J: TRBJ2-3
length: 13
D: -
size: few
V: TRBV19
CDR3: CASSMGSTDTQYF
DNA: TGTGCCAGTAGTATGGGGAGCACAGATACGCAGTATTTT

J: TRBJ1-6
length: 13
D: -
size: -
V: TRBV7-8
CDR3: CASSLVSESPLHF
DNA: TGTGCCAGCAGCTTAGTTTCGGAATCACCCCTCCACTTT

J: TRBJ2-2
length: 17
D: -
size: -
V: TRBV4-1
CDR3: CASSQTQLLPNTGELFF
DNA: TGCGCCAGCAGCCAAACTCAGCTACTACCCAACACCGGGGAGCTGTTTTTT

J: TRBJ2-4
length: 17
D: TRBD1
size: -
V: TRBV2
CDR3: CASSQYRGERAKNIQYF
DNA: TGTGCCAGCAGCCAGTACAGGGGAGAACGGGCCAAAAACATTCAGTACTTC

J: TRBJ2-1
length: 11
D: -
size: once
V: TRBV2
CDR3: CASTDLNEQFF
DNA: TGTGCCAGCACGGACCTGAATGAGCAGTTCTTC

J: TRBJ2-5
length: 12
D: -
size: -
V: TRBV30
CDR3: CARAGTGETQYF
DNA: TGTGCCCGTGCCGGGACGGGGGAGACCCAGTACTTC

J: TRBJ2-1
length: 14
D: -
size: -
V: TRBV2
CDR3: CASMSSPAYNEQFF
DNA: TGTGCCAGCATGTCCAGTCCAGCCTACAATGAGCAGTTCTTC

J: TRBJ1-2
length: 15
D: -
size: -
V: TRBV4-2
CDR3: CASSQDSNRGYGYTF
DNA: TGTGCCAGCAGCCAAGACAGTAACCGGGGCTATGGCTACACCTTC

J: TRBJ2-5
length: 15
D: TRBD2
size: -
V: TRBV7-7
CDR3: CASSSSGGTEETQYF
DNA: TGTGCTAGCAGCTCTAGCGGGGGGACCGAAGAGACCCAGTACTTC

J: TRBJ2-4
length: 19
D: TRBD2
size: -
V: TRBV4-1
CDR3: CASSHTLPLAGGSKNIQYF
DNA: TGCGCCAGCAGCCACACCCTCCCCCTAGCGGGGGGATCTAAAAACATTCAGTACTTC

J: TRBJ1-2
length: 13
D: -
size: -
V: TRBV30
CDR3: CAWSVQGHGGYTF
DNA: TGTGCCTGGAGTGTTCAGGGACATGGAGGCTACACCTTC

J: TRBJ2-3
length: 15
D: -
size: -
V: TRBV7-9
CDR3: CASSLVLRNTDTQYF
DNA: TGTGCCAGCAGCTTAGTGCTACGGAATACAGATACGCAGTATTTT

J: TRBJ1-2
length: 13
D: TRBD1
size: -
V: TRBV18
CDR3: CASSPSDRDGYTF
DNA: TGTGCCAGCTCACCATCGGACAGGGATGGCTACACCTTC

J: TRBJ2-2
length: 15
D: -
size: once
V: TRBV30
CDR3: CAYTTRRVPTGELFF
DNA: TGTGCCTACACGACAAGGAGGGTCCCCACCGGGGAGCTGTTTTTT

J: TRBJ1-1
length: 13
D: TRBD1
size: -
V: TRBV7-3
CDR3: CASSYGQGGEAFF
DNA: TGTGCCAGCAGCTATGGACAGGGAGGTGAAGCTTTCTTT

J: TRBJ2-2
length: 15
D: -
size: few
V: TRBV10-3
CDR3: CAISAVTPNTGELFF
DNA: TGTGCCATCAGTGCGGTGACACCCAACACCGGGGAGCTGTTTTTT

J: TRBJ2-2
length: 14
D: -
size: -
V: TRBV28
CDR3: CASGGSVNTGELFF
DNA: TGTGCCAGCGGGGGATCTGTGAACACCGGGGAGCTGTTTTTT

J: TRBJ1-1
length: 12
D: -
size: -
V: TRBV5-1
CDR3: CASSPGNTEAFF
DNA: TGCGCCAGCAGCCCAGGGAACACTGAAGCTTTCTTT

J: TRBJ1-5
length: 13
D: -
size: -
V: TRBV30
CDR3: CAWSPGGDQPQHF
DNA: TGTGCCTGGAGTCCCGGTGGTGATCAGCCCCAGCATTTT

J: TRBJ2-1
length: 15
D: TRBD2
size: few
V: TRBV9
CDR3: CASSVASGGANEQFF
DNA: TGTGCCAGCAGCGTAGCTAGCGGGGGGGCAAATGAGCAGTTCTTC

J: TRBJ1-6
length: 13
D: -
size: -
V: TRBV6-1
CDR3: CASSGRQNSPLHF
DNA: TGTGCCAGCAGTGGACGGCAGAATTCACCCCTCCACTTT